Below are 22 T cell receptor beta chains sequenced from a single sample in a study of blood T cell repertoires in COVID-19. Data came from immunoSEQ multiplex PCR; TCRdb stores just in-frame clones and leaves some out. The table includes tens of thousands of clones, 87% detected once. The sample comprised peripheral blood. The receptors shown here come from a woman of 80 years or more with acute or convalescent COVID-19.

This sequence joins TRBV18 and TRBJ1-1, with D possibly being TRBD1 (5 bases). The V end was cut by 4 bases, the J end by 1 base, with 7 bases between. The CDR3 is 13 amino acids. Germline V gene sequence: CDR1 KGHSH, CDR2 LQKENI. CDR3 nucleotides: TGTGCCAGCTCACGGGACTCGAACACTGAAGCTTTCTTT. As protein: CASSRDSNTEAFF.

The chain links TRBV6-1 to TRBJ2-1; the match to TRBD2 covers 11 bases. The CDR3 consists of 19 residues. After removal of 2 bases from V and 6 bases from J, the junction contained 15 bases not matched to a gene. Germline lookup yields CDR1 MNHNS and CDR2 SASEGT. Written as DNA, the CDR3 is TGTGCCAGCAGTGAAAGAGGTCTAGCGGGAGGTGGGGCGGGCAATGAGCAGTTCTTC. Its translation is CASSERGLAGGGAGNEQFF.

This chain links TRBV6-6 with TRBJ1-1; 7 bases are shared with TRBD1. The CDR3 loop spans 14 amino acids. The V gene's germline CDR1 is MNHNY and CDR2 SVGAGI (reference sequence). Trimming took 2 bases from V and 5 from J; bases not matched to a gene: 5. In nucleotides, the CDR3 is TGTGCCAGCAGTTACAAGGGGGCTTGGACTGAAGCTTTCTTT. Translated: CASSYKGAWTEAFF.

The chain couples TRBV5-4 to TRBJ1-2, with 8 bases matching TRBD1. The V gene end was trimmed by 4 bases and the J gene end by 4 bases; junction bases not matched to a gene: 3. The CDR3 consists of 13 residues. Germline loops: CDR1 SGHNT, CDR2 YYREEE (reference sequence). CDR3 sequence: CASSQDRAYGYTF. The CDR3 coding sequence is TGTGCCAGCAGCCAGGACAGGGCCTATGGCTACACCTTC.

The chain carries TRBV5-1 and TRBJ2-7; D is perhaps TRBD2 (6 bases). V was clipped by 4 bases and J by 6 bases, with 14 bases between them. CDR3 length: 13 amino acids. CDR1 and CDR2 from the germline V gene are SGHRS and YFSETQ. CDR3 in DNA: TGCGCCAGCAGCCGGGCGGGGACGAGCGAGCAGTACTTC. Translated, it gives CASSRAGTSEQYF.

The chain has TRBV29-1 and TRBJ1-1; 7 bases align to TRBD1. Trimming at V came to 4 bases and at J to 5 bases, leaving 4 bases not matched to a gene. Germline CDR1 SQVTM, CDR2 ANQGSEA. This CDR3 comprises 12 residues. The CDR3 coding sequence is TGCAGCGTTGGAGGGGGCTGGACTGAAGCTTTCTTT. Its translation: CSVGGGWTEAFF.

CDR3 sequence (DNA): TGTGCCAGCAGTGCCCCGGGACAGGGTAGTGGTACGCAGTATTTT. Protein product: CASSAPGQGSGTQYF. The chain has TRBV25-1 and TRBJ2-3; 9 nucleotides align to TRBD1. With 4 bases clipped from V and 8 bases from J, the junction kept 10 bases outside the gene matches. Germline V gene sequence: CDR1 MGHDK, CDR2 SYGVNS. The CDR3 is 15 amino acids.

The chain has TRBV16 and TRBJ2-7; 7 nucleotides align to TRBD1. CDR1 KGHSY and CDR2 FQNENV come from the germline V gene. The trim removed 1 base at V and 6 bases at J, leaving 6 bases unmatched. The CDR3 has 14 residues. The chain's CDR3 is CASSQLSQGSEQYF. As DNA, the CDR3 is TGTGCCAGCAGCCAATTATCACAGGGGAGCGAGCAGTACTTC.

The chain carries TRBV5-8 and TRBJ2-1; TRBD2 aligns across 15 bases. The germline gives CDR1 SGHTS, CDR2 YDEGEE. Trimming at V came to 4 bases and at J to 4 bases, leaving 9 bases not matched to a gene. This CDR3 has 18 residues. The CDR3 region has the DNA TGTGCCAGCAGCCCTTGGGGGACTAGCGGGGGGCTATACAATGAGCAGTTCTTC. Translation gives CASSPWGTSGGLYNEQFF.

V and J are TRBV6-1 and TRBJ1-2; 8 bases are shared with TRBD1. The ends lost 2 bases at V and 6 bases at J; junction bases unmatched: 5. CDR1 is MNHNS, CDR2 SASEGT, per germline. The CDR3 spans 14 residues. The CDR3 loop is CASSESQGANGYTF. The CDR3 region has the DNA TGTGCCAGCAGTGAATCGCAGGGGGCAAATGGCTACACCTTC.

This clone has just one count. The V and J genes are TRBV4-1 and TRBJ1-1, with D uncertain. V was pared by 0 bases and J by 0 bases, with 5 bases between. Germline V gene sequence: CDR1 MGHRA, CDR2 YSYEKL. The CDR3 totals 14 residues. CDR3 in amino acids: CASSQDIVNTEAFF. CDR3 coding DNA: TGCGCCAGCAGCCAAGACATTGTGAACACTGAAGCTTTCTTT.

This chain uses TRBV7-2 with TRBJ2-4; TRBD2 is a possible D gene (5 bases). This CDR3 has 17 amino acids. Trimming stripped 5 bases from V and 8 bases from J, with 25 bases between. Germline-derived CDR1 and CDR2 are SGHTA and FQGNSA. The CDR3 protein is CASSPKFAGSSMDIQYF. The DNA for the CDR3 is TGTGCCAGCAGCCCCAAATTTGCCGGGTCTAGCATGGACATTCAGTACTTC.

This sequence joins TRBV4-3 and TRBJ2-1; no clear D gene. V lost 0 bases and J lost 2, with 11 bases in between. Germline V gene data show CDR1 as LGHNA and CDR2 as YSLEER. The CDR3 has 16 residues. CDR3 protein: CASSQDPQSTYNEQFF. The CDR3, as DNA: TGCGCCAGCAGCCAAGATCCCCAATCAACCTACAATGAGCAGTTCTTC.

The chain is built from TRBV4-2 and TRBJ1-1; no firm D call. V was cut by 1 base and J by 5 bases, with 14 bases left in between. CDR3 length equals 15 residues. Germline V gives CDR1 LGHNA, CDR2 YNFKEQ. The CDR3 nucleotides are TGTGCCAGCAGCCAAGTCGGCGGGTCGGGGACTGAAGCTTTCTTT. Protein: CASSQVGGSGTEAFF.

The V and J genes are TRBV4-1 and TRBJ1-2; 10 bases align to TRBD1. Germline V gene data show CDR1 as MGHRA and CDR2 as YSYEKL. V shed 6 bases and J 6 bases; nucleotides not matched to a gene: 7. The CDR3 is 14 residues long. This chain's CDR3 is CASRLPGQGHGYTF. The CDR3, as DNA: TGCGCCAGCAGACTACCGGGACAGGGGCATGGCTACACCTTC.

The V gene is TRBV19, the J gene TRBJ1-2; D not resolved. Germline V gives CDR1 LNHDA, CDR2 SQIVND (reference sequence). V was pared by 5 bases and J by 8 bases, with 18 bases between. The CDR3 is 14 amino acids. For the CDR3, the DNA is TGTGCCAGTAGTTTCCGCTCTACGGCAGGAGGCTACACCTTC. It specifies CASSFRSTAGGYTF. The full variable domain, rest sourced from reference TRBV19 and TRBJ1-2, is DGGITQSPKYLFRKEGQNVTLSCEQNLNHDAMYWYRQDPGQGLRLIYYSQIVNDFQKGDIAEGYSVSREKKESFPLTVTSAQKNPTAFYLCASSFRSTAGGYTFGSGTRLTVV.

This chain connects TRBV30 to TRBJ1-3; D might be TRBD1 (6 bases). Between the trimmed V and J ends, which lost 0 bases and 0 bases, there was a span of 15 bases. The CDR3 consists of 17 residues. The V gene's germline CDR1 is GTSNPN and CDR2 SVGIG (reference sequence). The CDR3 region is CAWSVLPPGDSGNTIYF. CDR3 bases: TGTGCCTGGAGTGTACTTCCTCCAGGGGACTCTGGAAACACCATATATTTT.

J is TRBJ2-1 and V is TRBV29-1; D is uncertain. Trimming removed 0 bases at V and 4 bases at J, with 7 bases between. This CDR3 is 13 amino acids long. Germline assignment: CDR1 SQVTM and CDR2 ANQGSEA. The DNA of the CDR3 is TGCAGCGTTGAAGACCCTCTATACAATGAGCAGTTCTTC. Its translation: CSVEDPLYNEQFF.

This sequence joins TRBV7-2 and TRBJ2-2; the match to TRBD2 covers 8 bases. Germline trimming cut 3 bases from V and 5 bases from J; bases unmatched to any gene: 11. Germline CDR1 is SGHTA and CDR2 is FQGNSA. CDR3 length: 17 amino acids. CDR3 residues: CASSFRLAGPLTGELFF. CDR3 DNA: TGTGCCAGCAGCTTCCGGTTAGCGGGGCCGTTGACCGGGGAGCTGTTTTTT.

The rearrangement joins TRBV5-1 to TRBJ1-1; 7 nucleotides line up with TRBD1. Germline V gene lookup returns CDR1 SGHRS and CDR2 YFSETQ. The junction had 13 bases not matched to a gene; V was cut back by 4 bases and J by 1 base. The CDR3 is made up of 17 amino acids. The CDR3 DNA sequence: TGCGCCAGCAGCCCCCGCAGTCGACAGGGAACGAACACTGAAGCTTTCTTT. It encodes CASSPRSRQGTNTEAFF. Variable domain in full (rest from reference TRBV5-1 and TRBJ1-1): KAGVTQTPRYLIKTRGQQVTLSCSPISGHRSVSWYQQTPGQGLQFLFEYFSETQRNKGNFPGRFSGRQFSNSRSEMNVSTLELGDSALYLCASSPRSRQGTNTEAFFGQGTRLTVV.

The chain employs TRBV29-1 and TRBJ2-1; 13 bases are shared with TRBD2. J was trimmed by 6 bases and V by 6 bases; bases with no gene match: 2. Germline V lookup: CDR1 SQVTM, CDR2 ANQGSEA. CDR3 length equals 13 residues. CDR3 sequence reads: CSVGTSGVNEQFF. CDR3 DNA: TGCAGCGTCGGGACTAGCGGGGTCAATGAGCAGTTCTTC.

This chain uses TRBV5-1 with TRBJ2-7; 7 bases map to TRBD1. V lost 4 bases to trimming and J lost 4 bases; unmatched junction nucleotides: 8. CDR3 length: 14 residues. Germline-derived CDR1 and CDR2 are SGHRS and YFSETQ. DNA for the CDR3: TGCGCCAGCAGCATAGGGGGCGCTCAGTACGAGCAGTACTTC. This gives the protein CASSIGGAQYEQYF.